This T cell receptor (beta chain) is drawn from a study of blood T cell repertoires in COVID-19. Across the whole study: In each case, the material was cDNA or gDNA derived from T cells, B-cell-depleted T cells, or PBMCs.

Trimming removed 3 bases from V and 3 bases from J; junction bases left unmatched: 2. The CDR3 has 16 amino acids. Germline V gene lookup returns CDR1 SGHRS and CDR2 YFSETQ. In the 2 weeks before study entry, exposed participants met a COVID-19 case, which was PCR-confirmed or clinician-diagnosed. Generated by immunoSEQ multiplex PCR, the TCRdb table keeps only in-frame clones and is missing some. The sample has 250,000 to 300,000 clones; about 85% are singletons. The TCR comes from a woman aged 45-65 years who had been exposed to COVID-19. This chain links TRBV5-1 with TRBJ2-2, with 13 bases that match TRBD2. The source material was PBMCs or T cells enriched from blood (not recorded which). In DNA form, the CDR3 reads TGCGCCAGCAGCTCGGGACTAGCGGGGTACACCGGGGAGCTGTTTTTT. It encodes CASSSGLAGYTGELFF.